This T cell receptor (beta chain) derives from a study of blood T cell repertoires in COVID-19. Authors' analysis steps: Reference gene primer amplification in the assay estimated nucleated cell counts. Clones were sequenced by immunoSEQ multiplex PCR, and TCRdb holds only the in-frame ones, with some missing. The V and J calls and clone size come from that table; D and trimming were worked out from the DNA. The sample holds approximately 290,000 clones, approximately 83% seen once. The CDR3 extends over 15 amino acids. Germline values: CDR1 LNHNV, CDR2 YYDKDF (reference sequence). After removal of 5 bases from V and 1 base from J, the junction contained 6 bases not matched to a gene. It was during active infection that Seattle patients were enrolled and then longitudinally followed.

This receptor was obtained from a person aged 65 to 85 with COVID-19, enrolled during active disease. The chain links TRBV15 to TRBJ2-3; 7 positions match TRBD2. Sequenced: peripheral blood. DNA of the CDR3: TGTGCCACCAGCCAGAGCGGGGTTCGCACAGATACGCAGTATTTT. This encodes CATSQSGVRTDTQYF.